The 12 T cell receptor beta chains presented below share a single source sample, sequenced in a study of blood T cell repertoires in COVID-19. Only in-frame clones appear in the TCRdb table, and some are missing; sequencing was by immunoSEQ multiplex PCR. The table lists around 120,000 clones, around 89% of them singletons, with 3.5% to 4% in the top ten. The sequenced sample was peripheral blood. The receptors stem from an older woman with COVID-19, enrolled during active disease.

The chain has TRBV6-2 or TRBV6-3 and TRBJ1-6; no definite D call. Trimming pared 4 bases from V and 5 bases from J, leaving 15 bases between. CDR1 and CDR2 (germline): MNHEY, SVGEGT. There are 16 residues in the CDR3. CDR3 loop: CASSFPWRRNNSPLHF. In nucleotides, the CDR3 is TGTGCCAGCAGTTTCCCCTGGAGGCGTAATAATTCACCCCTCCACTTT.

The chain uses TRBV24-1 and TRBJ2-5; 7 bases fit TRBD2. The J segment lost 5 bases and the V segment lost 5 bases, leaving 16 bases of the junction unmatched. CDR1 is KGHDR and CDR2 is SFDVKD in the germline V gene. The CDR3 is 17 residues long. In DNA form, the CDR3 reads TGTGCCACCAGTGCAGCGCCGGGGGGTGAGGCCTCCGAGACCCAGTACTTC. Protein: CATSAAPGGEASETQYF.

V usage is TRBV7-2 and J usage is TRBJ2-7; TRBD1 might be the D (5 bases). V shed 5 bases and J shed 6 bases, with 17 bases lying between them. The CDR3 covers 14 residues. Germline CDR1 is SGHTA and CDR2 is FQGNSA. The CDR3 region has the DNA TGTGCCAGCAGCCCTAGGGGCGGCATTGCCGAGCAGTACTTC. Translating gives CASSPRGGIAEQYF.

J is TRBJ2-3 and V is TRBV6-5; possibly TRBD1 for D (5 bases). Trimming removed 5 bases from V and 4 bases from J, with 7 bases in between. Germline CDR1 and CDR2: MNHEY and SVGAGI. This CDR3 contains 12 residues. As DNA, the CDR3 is TGTGCCAGCAGTCCAGGGTCAGATACGCAGTATTTT. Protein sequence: CASSPGSDTQYF.

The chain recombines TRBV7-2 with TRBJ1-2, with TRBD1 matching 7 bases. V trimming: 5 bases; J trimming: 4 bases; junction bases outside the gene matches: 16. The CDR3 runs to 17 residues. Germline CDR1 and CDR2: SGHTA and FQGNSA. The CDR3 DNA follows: TGTGCCAGCAGCCTGGGCCCGGACAGGACCACCCTCTATGGCTACACCTTC. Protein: CASSLGPDRTTLYGYTF.

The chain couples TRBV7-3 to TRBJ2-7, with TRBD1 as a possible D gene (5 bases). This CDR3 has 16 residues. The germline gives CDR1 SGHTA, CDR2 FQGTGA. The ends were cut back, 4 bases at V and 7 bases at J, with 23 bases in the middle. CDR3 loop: CASSSASDGLQGEQYF. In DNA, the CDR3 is TGTGCCAGCAGCTCCGCCTCGGACGGGCTCCAGGGAGAGCAGTACTTC.

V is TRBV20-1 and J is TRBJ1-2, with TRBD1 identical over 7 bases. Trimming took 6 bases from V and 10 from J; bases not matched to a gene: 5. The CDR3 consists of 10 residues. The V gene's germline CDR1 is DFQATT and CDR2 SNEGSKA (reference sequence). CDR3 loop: CSAKGAPYTF. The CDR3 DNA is TGCAGTGCGAAGGGGGCCCCCTACACCTTC.

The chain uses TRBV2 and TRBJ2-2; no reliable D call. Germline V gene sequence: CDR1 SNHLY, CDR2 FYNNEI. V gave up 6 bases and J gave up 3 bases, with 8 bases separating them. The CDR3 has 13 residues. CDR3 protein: CASSERYTGELFF. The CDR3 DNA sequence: TGTGCCAGCAGCGAGCGCTACACCGGGGAGCTGTTTTTT.

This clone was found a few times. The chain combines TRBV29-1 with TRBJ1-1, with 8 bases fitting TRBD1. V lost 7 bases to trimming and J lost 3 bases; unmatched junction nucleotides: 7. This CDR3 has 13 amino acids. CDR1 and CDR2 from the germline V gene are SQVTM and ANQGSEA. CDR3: CSARDRRYTEAFF. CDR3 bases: TGCAGCGCCCGGGACAGGCGATACACTGAAGCTTTCTTT. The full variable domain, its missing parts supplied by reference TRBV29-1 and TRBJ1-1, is SAVISQKPSRDICQRGTSLTIQCQVDSQVTMMFWYRQQPGQSLTLIATANQGSEATYESGFVIDKFPISRPNLTFSTLTVSNMSPEDSSIYLCSARDRRYTEAFFGQGTRLTVV.

The DNA of the CDR3 is TGTGCCACCAGCTTGACAGGTTCCTACGAGCAGTACTTC. Its translation is CATSLTGSYEQYF. The J gene is TRBJ2-7, the V gene TRBV15, with D perhaps TRBD1 (6 bases). V was shortened by 5 bases and J by 1 base, with 9 bases between the two germline ends. The germline CDR1 and CDR2 sequences are LNHNV and YYDKDF (reference sequence). CDR3 length equals 13 residues.

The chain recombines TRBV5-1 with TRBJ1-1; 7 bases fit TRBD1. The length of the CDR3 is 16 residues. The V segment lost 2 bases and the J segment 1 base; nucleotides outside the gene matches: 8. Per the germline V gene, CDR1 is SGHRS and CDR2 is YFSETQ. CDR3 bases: TGCGCCAGCAGCTTTGACAGGCCAGGGGGGAACACTGAAGCTTTCTTT. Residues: CASSFDRPGGNTEAFF. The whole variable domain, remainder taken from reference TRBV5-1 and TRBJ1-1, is KAGVTQTPRYLIKTRGQQVTLSCSPISGHRSVSWYQQTPGQGLQFLFEYFSETQRNKGNFPGRFSGRQFSNSRSEMNVSTLELGDSALYLCASSFDRPGGNTEAFFGQGTRLTVV.

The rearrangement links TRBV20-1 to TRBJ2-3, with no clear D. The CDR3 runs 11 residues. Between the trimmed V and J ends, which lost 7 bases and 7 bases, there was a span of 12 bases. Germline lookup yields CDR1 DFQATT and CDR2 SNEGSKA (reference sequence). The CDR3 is CSVDRSNTQYF. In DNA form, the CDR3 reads TGCAGTGTCGACCGTAGCAATACGCAGTATTTT.